These T cell receptor beta chains were read from a single sample in a study of cytomegalovirus exposure and HLA in healthy donors. The data were produced by immunoSEQ multiplex PCR, yet TCRdb's version contains in-frame clones alone and is incomplete. The sample lists about 120,000 clones; over 8.5% were seen once. Material for sequencing was PBMCs. These receptor sequences come from a woman in her forties in good health and CMV-seropositive. The conserved cysteine and the conserved F or W are not part of the CDR3 here.

v_call	j_call	cdr3_aa
TRBV2	TRBJ2-7	ASSLRTGSGEQY
TRBV5-1	TRBJ2-1	ASSPGGGVYNEQF
TRBV4-2	TRBJ2-1	ASRGLGNEQF
TRBV30	NA	ARQETYEQY
TRBV25-1	TRBJ1-5	ASSDPRQGDQPQH
TRBV6-1	TRBJ1-1	ASSVGDRRNTEAF
TRBV27	TRBJ1-2	ASARQGVALKPYGYT
TRBV5-4	TRBJ2-7	ASTSPSASNEQY
TRBV5-6	TRBJ1-1	ASSLAGGGRYHTEAF
TRBV7-6	TRBJ1-5	ASSIDNAQPQH